The 10 T cell receptor beta chains in this list originate from one sample, sequenced in a study of cytomegalovirus exposure and HLA in healthy donors. This table comes from immunoSEQ multiplex PCR, and its TCRdb copy is limited to in-frame clones, with some not included. The sample has 120,000 to 150,000 clones; around 87% are singletons. The sequenced sample was PBMCs. The receptors stem from a man aged 18 to 35 in good health and CMV-seropositive.

The chain carries TRBV6-1 and TRBJ1-5; TRBD1 agrees at 9 bases. Losses at the gene ends were 3 bases for V and 3 bases for J; bases not matched to a gene: 15. Germline V gives CDR1 MNHNS, CDR2 SASEGT. The CDR3 is 19 amino acids. The CDR3 reads CASSDRRDRDSIVNQPQHF. CDR3 nucleotide sequence: TGTGCCAGCAGTGACCGCCGGGACAGGGATTCTATCGTCAATCAGCCCCAGCATTTT.

The gene calls are TRBV9 and TRBJ1-2; tentative D call: TRBD1 (5 bases). The CDR3 contains 13 residues. Germline CDR1 is SGDLS and CDR2 is YYNGEE. Trimming shortened V by 0 bases and J by 8 bases, and 11 bases separated the two germline ends. The CDR3 coding sequence is TGTGCCAGCAGCGTAGGGGGAGGGGAAGGCTACACCTTC. Translating it yields CASSVGGGEGYTF.

The chain uses TRBV11-3 and TRBJ1-1, with D possibly matching TRBD1 (6 bases). Germline V lookup: CDR1 SGHNT, CDR2 YENEEA. V was clipped by 6 bases and J by 6 bases, with 8 bases between them. The CDR3 loop spans 11 amino acids. The CDR3 sequence: CASRQGPEAFF. The CDR3 nucleotides read TGTGCCAGCAGACAGGGTCCTGAAGCTTTCTTT.

The rearrangement uses TRBV5-1 and TRBJ1-2, with 12 nucleotides matching TRBD1. CDR3 length equals 15 residues. V lost 4 bases and J lost 8; bases outside the gene matches: 9. Germline V lookup: CDR1 SGHRS, CDR2 YFSETQ. DNA of the CDR3: TGCGCCAGCAGCGCAACCGGGACAGGGGGCCGAGGCTACACCTTC. Amino acid sequence: CASSATGTGGRGYTF. The variable domain in full, with the rest retrieved from reference TRBV5-1 and TRBJ1-2, is KAGVTQTPRYLIKTRGQQVTLSCSPISGHRSVSWYQQTPGQGLQFLFEYFSETQRNKGNFPGRFSGRQFSNSRSEMNVSTLELGDSALYLCASSATGTGGRGYTFGSGTRLTVV.

The chain couples TRBV6-1 to TRBJ1-2; 10 bases map to TRBD1. The CDR3 sequence is 15 residues long. With 5 bases clipped from V and 7 bases from J, the junction kept 10 bases outside the gene matches. The germline CDR1 and CDR2 sequences are MNHNS and SASEGT. The CDR3 coding sequence is TGTGCCAGCAGTAATGCGGGGACAGGGGCCGGTGGCTACACCTTC. Its protein is CASSNAGTGAGGYTF.

This chain links TRBV2 with TRBJ2-7; D perhaps matches TRBD2 (5 bases). Per germline, CDR1 SNHLY and CDR2 FYNNEI. V dropped 2 bases and J dropped 7 bases, with 15 bases sitting between them. CDR3 length equals 14 residues. CDR3 in amino acids: CASSELAPAQEQYF. CDR3 nucleotide sequence: TGTGCCAGCAGTGAACTAGCACCCGCGCAGGAGCAGTACTTC.

This clone was counted a single time. CDR3 protein: CASSLKSGSSNEQFF. In DNA form, the CDR3 reads TGTGCCAGCAGCTTGAAAAGCGGGAGTTCCAATGAGCAGTTCTTC. The chain uses TRBV5-4 and TRBJ2-1; 8 positions agree with TRBD2. V was pared by 1 base and J by 6 bases, with 6 bases of the junction left unmatched. This CDR3 has 15 amino acids. CDR1 and CDR2 from the germline V gene are SGHNT and YYREEE (reference sequence).

This chain connects TRBV18 to TRBJ2-3, with TRBD2 matching 8 bases. Germline loops: CDR1 KGHSH, CDR2 LQKENI. V lost 3 bases to trimming and J lost 2 bases; unmatched junction nucleotides: 4. This CDR3 has 15 amino acids. CDR3 DNA sequence: TGTGCCAGCTCACCGATTAGCGGGAACACAGATACGCAGTATTTT. This sequence encodes CASSPISGNTDTQYF.

The rearrangement uses TRBV6-1 and TRBJ1-2; unclear D gene. Germline V gives CDR1 MNHNS, CDR2 SASEGT. CDR3 length equals 14 residues. Trimming pared 5 bases from V and 3 bases from J, leaving 13 bases between. In DNA, the CDR3 is TGTGCCAGCAGTATCCCGGCGAGGGACTATGGCTACACCTTC. Residues: CASSIPARDYGYTF.

The genes are TRBV6-5 and TRBJ1-2; TRBD1 matches 7 bases. The CDR3 totals 13 residues. Per germline, CDR1 MNHEY and CDR2 SVGAGI. V shed 4 bases, J shed 8 bases, and the junction held 7 bases outside the gene matches. CDR3 DNA: TGTGCCAGCAGTTCCCGACAGGGAGCGGGCTACACCTTC. Translating it yields CASSSRQGAGYTF.